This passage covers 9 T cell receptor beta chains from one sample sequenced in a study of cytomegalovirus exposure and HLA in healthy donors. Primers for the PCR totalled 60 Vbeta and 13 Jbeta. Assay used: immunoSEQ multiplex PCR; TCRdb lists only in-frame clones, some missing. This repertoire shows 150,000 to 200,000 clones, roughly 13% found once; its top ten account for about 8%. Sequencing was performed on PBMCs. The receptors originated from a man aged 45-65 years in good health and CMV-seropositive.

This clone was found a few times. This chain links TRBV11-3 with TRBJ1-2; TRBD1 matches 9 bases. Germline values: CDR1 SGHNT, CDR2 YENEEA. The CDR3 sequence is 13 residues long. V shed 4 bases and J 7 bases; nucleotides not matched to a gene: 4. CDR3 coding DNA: TGTGCCAGCAGCTCGACAGGGGGATCTGGCTACACCTTC. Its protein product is CASSSTGGSGYTF. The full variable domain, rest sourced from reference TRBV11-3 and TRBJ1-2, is EAGVVQSPRYKIIEKKQPVAFWCNPISGHNTLYWYLQNLGQGPELLIRYENEEAVDDSQLPKDRFSAERLKGVDSTLKIQPAELGDSAVYLCASSSTGGSGYTFGSGTRLTVV.

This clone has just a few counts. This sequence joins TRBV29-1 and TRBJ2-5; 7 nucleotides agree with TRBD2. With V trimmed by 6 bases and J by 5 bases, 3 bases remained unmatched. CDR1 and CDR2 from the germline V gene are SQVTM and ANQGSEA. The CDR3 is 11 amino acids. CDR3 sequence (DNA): TGCAGCGTCAACGGGGGGGAGACCCAGTACTTC. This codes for CSVNGGETQYF.

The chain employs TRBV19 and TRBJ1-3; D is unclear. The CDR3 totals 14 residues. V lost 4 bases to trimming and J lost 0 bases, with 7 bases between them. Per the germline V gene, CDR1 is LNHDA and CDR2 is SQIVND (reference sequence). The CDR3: CASSTISSGNTIYF. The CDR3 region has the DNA TGTGCCAGTAGTACTATTTCCTCTGGAAACACCATATATTTT.

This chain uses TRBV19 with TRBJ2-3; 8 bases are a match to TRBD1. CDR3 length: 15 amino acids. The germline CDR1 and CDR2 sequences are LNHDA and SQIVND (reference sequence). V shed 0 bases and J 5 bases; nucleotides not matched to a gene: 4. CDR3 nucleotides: TGTGCCAGTAGTATAGACAGGGGGCATGGAGATACGCAGTATTTT. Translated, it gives CASSIDRGHGDTQYF.

As DNA, the CDR3 is TGTGCCAGCACTTCCCTAGCGGGGGGGCGCAATGAGCAGTTCTTC. It yields the protein CASTSLAGGRNEQFF. The chain uses TRBV2 and TRBJ2-1; TRBD2 matches 12 bases. The length of the CDR3 is 15 residues. CDR1 SNHLY and CDR2 FYNNEI come from the germline V gene. Trimming removed 7 bases from V and 6 bases from J; junction bases left unmatched: 7.

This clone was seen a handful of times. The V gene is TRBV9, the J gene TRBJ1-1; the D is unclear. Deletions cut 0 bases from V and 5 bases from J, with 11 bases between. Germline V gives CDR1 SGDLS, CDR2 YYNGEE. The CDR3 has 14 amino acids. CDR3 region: CASSVEQVATEAFF. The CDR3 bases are TGTGCCAGCAGCGTAGAGCAGGTTGCGACTGAAGCTTTCTTT.

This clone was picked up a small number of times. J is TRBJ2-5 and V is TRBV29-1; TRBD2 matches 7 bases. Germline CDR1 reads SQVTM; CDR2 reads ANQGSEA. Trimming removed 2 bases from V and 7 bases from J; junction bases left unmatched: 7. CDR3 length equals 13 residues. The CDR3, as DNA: TGCAGCGTTGAATGGGCGGGAGCAGGGACCCAGTACTTC. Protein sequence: CSVEWAGAGTQYF.

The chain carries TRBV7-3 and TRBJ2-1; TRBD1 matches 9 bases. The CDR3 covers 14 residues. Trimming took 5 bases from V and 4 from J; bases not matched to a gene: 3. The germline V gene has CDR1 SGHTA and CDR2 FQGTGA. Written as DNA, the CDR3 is TGTGCCAGCAGCCCCGGGACAGGGTACAATGAGCAGTTCTTC. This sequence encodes CASSPGTGYNEQFF. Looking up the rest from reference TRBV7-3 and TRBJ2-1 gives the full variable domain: GAGVSQTPSNKVTEKGKYVELRCDPISGHTALYWYRQSLGQGPEFLIYFQGTGAADDSGLPNDRFFAVRPEGSVSTLKIQRTERGDSAVYLCASSPGTGYNEQFFGPGTRLTVL.

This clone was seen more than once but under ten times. The CDR3 DNA sequence: TGTGCCAGCAGCTTAAGGACAGGGGGAGGCTCACCCCTCCACTTT. This codes for CASSLRTGGGSPLHF. The chain couples TRBV7-2 to TRBJ1-6; 10 nucleotides align to TRBD1. V lost 2 bases and J lost 10; bases outside the gene matches: 5. The CDR3 contains 15 residues. The germline gives CDR1 SGHTA, CDR2 FQGNSA.